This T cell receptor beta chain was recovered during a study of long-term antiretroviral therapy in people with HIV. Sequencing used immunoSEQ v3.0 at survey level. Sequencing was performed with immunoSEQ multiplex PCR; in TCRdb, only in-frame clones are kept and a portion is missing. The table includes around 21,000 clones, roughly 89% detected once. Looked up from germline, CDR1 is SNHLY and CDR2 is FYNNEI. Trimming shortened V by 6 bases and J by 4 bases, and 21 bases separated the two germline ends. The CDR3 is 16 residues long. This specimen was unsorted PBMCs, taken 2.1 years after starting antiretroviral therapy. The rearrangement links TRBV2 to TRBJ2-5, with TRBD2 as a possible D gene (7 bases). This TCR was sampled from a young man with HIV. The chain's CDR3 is CASRTGGRLNGETQYF. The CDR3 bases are TGTGCCAGCAGGACCGGGGGGCGCTTGAATGGAGAGACCCAGTACTTC. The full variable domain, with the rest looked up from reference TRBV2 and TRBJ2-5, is EPEVTQTPSHQVTQMGQEVILRCVPISNHLYFYWYRQILGQKVEFLVSFYNNEISEKSEIFDDQFSVERPDGSNFTLKIRSTKLEDSAMYFCASRTGGRLNGETQYFGPGTRLLVL.